The present T cell receptor beta chain was sequenced within a study of blood T cell repertoires in COVID-19. Across the study: Sample material is recorded as cDNA or gDNA derived from T cells, B-cell-depleted T cells, or PBMCs.

As to this clone: Other DNA sequences from this sample encode an identical CDR3 as well.

Repertoires were generated with immunoSEQ multiplex PCR, while TCRdb's copy carries only in-frame clones and drops some. The sample lists 100,000 or so clones; 85% to 90% were seen once. The germline gives CDR1 ENHRY, CDR2 SYGVKD. V lost 8 bases to trimming and J lost 0 bases; unmatched junction nucleotides: 4. The CDR3 is made up of 14 amino acids. Sequenced input: peripheral blood. This chain joins TRBV10-3 and TRBJ1-5, with TRBD1 matching over 7 bases. This sequence originates from a man aged 45-65 years with active or convalescent COVID-19. In nucleotides, the CDR3 is TGTGCCATCGGAACAGGGGATAGCAATCAGCCCCAGCATTTT. Translation: CAIGTGDSNQPQHF.